This is a list of T cell receptor beta chains from one sample in a study of T-cell memory formation after mild COVID-19. TCRdb ran MiXCR on the 5' RACE reads and lists one entry per CDR3 protein. The sample consists of roughly 580,000 distinct CDR3 sequences, more than 15% of them appearing once. The sequenced sample was PBMCs or a T cell subset sorted from them (not recorded which). These receptors all come from an adult woman who had mild COVID-19 (a few samples of this study predate the infection). Cell type and time point are not known. Each CDR3 is given with its conserved first and last residue. Fields, in order: J gene, V gene, D gene, clone size, CDR3 DNA, CDR3 protein. A D gene is named only where the DNA matches it firmly. The size entry is marked missing in some rows and otherwise reads once, few, many or a size class.

j_call: TRBJ2-7; v_call: TRBV7-7; d_call: .; clone_size: .; cdr3_nt: TGTGCTAGCAACTCCCCGAGCGGGGACAGGAGAAACTACGAGCAGTACTTC; cdr3_aa: CASNSPSGDRRNYEQYF
j_call: TRBJ2-3; v_call: TRBV7-2; d_call: .; clone_size: few; cdr3_nt: TGTGCCAGCAGCTTAATAGTTGTCACAGATACGCAGTATTTT; cdr3_aa: CASSLIVVTDTQYF
j_call: TRBJ2-3; v_call: TRBV24-1; d_call: TRBD1; clone_size: few; cdr3_nt: TGTGCCACCAGTGACTCGGACAGGAGATACACAGATACGCAGTATTTT; cdr3_aa: CATSDSDRRYTDTQYF
j_call: TRBJ2-5; v_call: TRBV20-1; d_call: TRBD2; clone_size: few; cdr3_nt: TGCAGTGCCCTGCCGGGACTAGCGGCCAGGAGGGAGACCCAGTACTTC; cdr3_aa: CSALPGLAARRETQYF
j_call: TRBJ2-7; v_call: TRBV10-3; d_call: .; clone_size: few; cdr3_nt: TGTGCCATAAGGTGGGAAGTGACCTACGAGCAGTACTTC; cdr3_aa: CAIRWEVTYEQYF
j_call: TRBJ2-7; v_call: TRBV12-3/TRBV12-4; d_call: TRBD2; clone_size: .; cdr3_nt: TGTGCCAGCAGTTTTACCGGGACTAATCTCTACGAGCAGTACTTC; cdr3_aa: CASSFTGTNLYEQYF
j_call: TRBJ2-1; v_call: TRBV12-3/TRBV12-4; d_call: TRBD1; clone_size: many; cdr3_nt: TGTGCCTCACGGACAGGGGGGAATGAGCAGTTCTTC; cdr3_aa: CASRTGGNEQFF
j_call: TRBJ2-7; v_call: TRBV6-5; d_call: .; clone_size: few; cdr3_nt: TGTGCCAGCAGGCCCGAAACTATGACCATTTCCTACGAGCAGTACTTC; cdr3_aa: CASRPETMTISYEQYF
j_call: TRBJ2-7; v_call: TRBV5-1; d_call: TRBD1; clone_size: .; cdr3_nt: TGCGCCAGCAGCCCGGGACAGGGGATCGGCTACGAGCAGTACTTC; cdr3_aa: CASSPGQGIGYEQYF
j_call: TRBJ2-5; v_call: TRBV6-5; d_call: .; clone_size: .; cdr3_nt: TGTGCCAGCAGTTTCAGGGGCCAGACCCAGTACTTC; cdr3_aa: CASSFRGQTQYF
j_call: TRBJ2-1; v_call: TRBV5-1; d_call: .; clone_size: many; cdr3_nt: TGCGCCAGCAGCTTGGTTTCAGAGGGGAATGAGCAGTTCTTC; cdr3_aa: CASSLVSEGNEQFF
j_call: TRBJ2-7; v_call: TRBV5-1; d_call: .; clone_size: .; cdr3_nt: TGCGCCAGCAGCGCGGACACATACTACGAGCAGTACTTC; cdr3_aa: CASSADTYYEQYF
j_call: TRBJ1-4; v_call: TRBV12-3/TRBV12-4; d_call: .; clone_size: few; cdr3_nt: TGTGCCAGCAGTTTAGCGTATGGGGTAGGAGAACTGTTTTTT; cdr3_aa: CASSLAYGVGELFF
j_call: TRBJ2-2; v_call: TRBV24-1; d_call: .; clone_size: few; cdr3_nt: TGTGCCACCAGTGACCCGACACCCGGGGAGCTGTTTTTT; cdr3_aa: CATSDPTPGELFF
j_call: TRBJ1-2; v_call: TRBV5-5; d_call: .; clone_size: .; cdr3_nt: TGTGCCAGCAGCTTGGCCCGGACAGCTAACTATGGCTACACCTTC; cdr3_aa: CASSLARTANYGYTF
j_call: TRBJ2-2; v_call: TRBV5-1; d_call: .; clone_size: .; cdr3_nt: TGCGCCAGCAGCTTGGGGGCCCTGGCGAACACCGGGGAGCTGTTTTTT; cdr3_aa: CASSLGALANTGELFF
j_call: TRBJ1-5; v_call: TRBV23-1; d_call: .; clone_size: .; cdr3_nt: TGCGCCAGCAGTCAATCGGGAGGGGATCAGCCCCAGCATTTT; cdr3_aa: CASSQSGGDQPQHF
j_call: TRBJ2-7; v_call: TRBV5-5; d_call: .; clone_size: many; cdr3_nt: TGTGCCAGCAGCGCTTCCGAGACATCGGGAAACTTC; cdr3_aa: CASSASETSGNF
j_call: TRBJ2-3; v_call: TRBV7-9; d_call: .; clone_size: .; cdr3_nt: TGTGCCAGCAGCTTATTCCTTAGCACAGATACGCAGTATTTT; cdr3_aa: CASSLFLSTDTQYF
j_call: TRBJ2-5; v_call: TRBV14; d_call: .; clone_size: .; cdr3_nt: TGTGCCAGCAGCCATCGACAGGGAGGGAGGGAGACCCAGTACTTC; cdr3_aa: CASSHRQGGRETQYF
j_call: TRBJ1-1; v_call: TRBV5-1; d_call: .; clone_size: few; cdr3_nt: TGCGCCAGCAGCTTACTATCGGGACAAAACACTGAAGCTTTCTTT; cdr3_aa: CASSLLSGQNTEAFF
j_call: TRBJ1-1; v_call: TRBV20-1; d_call: TRBD1; clone_size: .; cdr3_nt: TGCAGAAGCAGGGGGCTAGTACGCACTGAAGCTTTCTTT; cdr3_aa: CRSRGLVRTEAFF
j_call: TRBJ2-6; v_call: TRBV15; d_call: .; clone_size: few; cdr3_nt: TGTGCCACCAGCAGAGATGACGGGGGGGCCAACGTCCTGACTTTC; cdr3_aa: CATSRDDGGANVLTF
j_call: TRBJ1-5; v_call: TRBV24-1; d_call: TRBD1; clone_size: few; cdr3_nt: TGTGCCACCAGTGACCCGGGACAGGGTGGAGGAGCCCAGCATTTT; cdr3_aa: CATSDPGQGGGAQHF
j_call: TRBJ2-7; v_call: TRBV11-2; d_call: .; clone_size: few; cdr3_nt: TGTGCCAGCAGCTTAGCCTTTAGCGCCTACGAGCAGTACTTC; cdr3_aa: CASSLAFSAYEQYF
j_call: TRBJ2-3; v_call: TRBV5-1; d_call: TRBD1; clone_size: .; cdr3_nt: TGCGCCAGCAGCTTGATGACAGGGGGCGAAACAGATACGCAGTATTTT; cdr3_aa: CASSLMTGGETDTQYF